A single sample gave rise to the 11 T cell receptor beta chains below, sequenced in a study of T cells in Graves' hyperthyroidism and ophthalmopathy. TCR beta CDR3 regions were amplified from RNA. During a first-round RT-PCR of the TCR CDR3, the HTBI primer set was used. TCRdb processed the multiplex PCR reads anew with MiXCR; each CDR3 protein has one entry. The sample includes approximately 400,000 distinct CDR3 sequences, roughly 15% of them seen just once. Sequenced: blood. Receptors were obtained from a woman in her 30s with Graves' ophthalmopathy.

This clonotype was observed a handful of times. The gene calls are TRBV6-1 and TRBJ1-4; TRBD1 agrees at 10 bases. V trimming: 2 bases; J trimming: 7 bases; junction bases outside the gene matches: 7. The CDR3 sequence is 16 residues long. The V gene's germline CDR1 is MNHNS and CDR2 SASEGT. The CDR3 coding sequence is TGTGCCAGCAGTGAACCTCTCGGGACAGGGGTTGAAAAACTGTTTTTT. Translated: CASSEPLGTGVEKLFF.

Many counts were recorded for this clonotype. The chain joins TRBV20-1 to TRBJ1-1; D unresolved. This CDR3 spans 13 amino acids. Germline values: CDR1 DFQATT, CDR2 SNEGSKA (reference sequence). V lost 5 bases and J lost 0, with 10 bases in between. As DNA, the CDR3 is TGCAGTGCTTTAAGAACATTGAACACTGAAGCTTTCTTT. Translating gives CSALRTLNTEAFF.

This clonotype was counted many times. The chain uses TRBV30 and TRBJ2-7, with D perhaps matching TRBD1 (6 bases). V lost 5 bases and J lost 3, with 11 bases in between. Germline values: CDR1 GTSNPN, CDR2 SVGIG (reference sequence). This CDR3 comprises 12 residues. Here the CDR3 reads CAWVQGSYEQYF. The CDR3 DNA follows: TGTGCCTGGGTACAGGGTAGCTACGAGCAGTACTTC.

This clonotype showed up many times. The CDR3 DNA is TGTGCCAGCAGCCAAGATAATCGGGGTGCCGGGGAGCTGTTTTTT. Protein product: CASSQDNRGAGELFF. This chain uses TRBV3-1 with TRBJ2-2; TRBD2 might be the D (5 bases). The CDR3 totals 15 residues. V shed 0 bases and J shed 6 bases, with 11 bases lying between them. In germline, CDR1 is LGHDT, CDR2 YNNKEL (reference sequence).

This clonotype occurred many times. The chain joins TRBV7-3 to TRBJ2-7; D perhaps matches TRBD2 (6 bases). V dropped 2 bases and J dropped 6 bases, with 11 bases sitting between them. The CDR3 extends over 13 amino acids. Per germline, CDR1 SGHTA and CDR2 FQGTGA. The CDR3 sequence is CASSLGGLREQYF. In DNA, the CDR3 is TGTGCCAGCAGCTTAGGAGGGTTGCGCGAGCAGTACTTC.

This clonotype was seen more than once but under ten times. The V and J genes are TRBV7-2 and TRBJ1-3; D is ambiguous. V lost 2 bases, J lost 4 bases, and 12 bases lay in between. The CDR3 has 15 amino acids. Germline V gene lookup returns CDR1 SGHTA and CDR2 FQGNSA. The CDR3 DNA reads TGTGCCAGCAGCTTACCGAGGGCTAGCGGAAACACCATATATTTT. Protein: CASSLPRASGNTIYF. Supplemented by reference TRBV7-2 and TRBJ1-3, the full variable domain reads GAGVSQSPSNKVTEKGKDVELRCDPISGHTALYWYRQSLGQGLEFLIYFQGNSAPDKSGLPSDRFSAERTGGSVSTLTIQRTQQEDSAVYLCASSLPRASGNTIYFGEGSWLTVV.

The chain is built from TRBV10-1 and TRBJ2-1; 8 positions match TRBD2. V lost 8 bases, J lost 7 bases, and 7 bases stayed unmatched. This CDR3 contains 13 residues. Germline values: CDR1 WNHNN, CDR2 SYGVQD (reference sequence). The CDR3 sequence: CASSDSGDNEQFF. For the CDR3, the DNA is TGCGCCAGCTCGGATAGCGGGGATAATGAGCAGTTCTTC.

This clonotype was seen ten or more times. The CDR3 here is CASSEALTGTYEQYF. CDR3 sequence (DNA): TGTGCCAGCAGTGAAGCCCTCACAGGGACCTACGAGCAGTACTTC. The chain recombines TRBV6-1 with TRBJ2-7, with D perhaps matching TRBD1 (6 bases). The CDR3 loop spans 15 amino acids. The germline V gene encodes CDR1 MNHNS and CDR2 SASEGT. Trimming pared 0 bases from V and 2 bases from J, leaving 11 bases between.

This clonotype was observed many times. V gene TRBV18 combines with J gene TRBJ1-2; D remains ambiguous. The CDR3 totals 14 residues. CDR1 is KGHSH, CDR2 LQKENI, per germline. Trimming shortened V by 2 bases and J by 2 bases, and 9 bases separated the two germline ends. CDR3: CASSPGPGNYGYTF. The CDR3 bases are TGTGCCAGCTCACCAGGCCCTGGGAACTATGGCTACACCTTC.

There are a few counts of this clonotype. The chain joins TRBV14 to TRBJ1-1; D is unresolved. CDR1 is SGHDN and CDR2 is FVKESK in the germline V gene. V lost 1 base and J lost 4, with 7 bases in between. CDR3 size: 13 residues. The CDR3 DNA is TGTGCCAGCAGCCAAGTTACTGGCACTGAAGCTTTCTTT. This gives the protein CASSQVTGTEAFF. The entire variable domain, with the rest obtained from reference TRBV14 and TRBJ1-1, is as follows: EAGVTQFPSHSVIEKGQTVTLRCDPISGHDNLYWYRRVMGKEIKFLLHFVKESKQDESGMPNNRFLAERTGGTYSTLKVQPAELEDSGVYFCASSQVTGTEAFFGQGTRLTVV.

This clonotype was counted between two and nine times. V gene TRBV6-1 combines with J gene TRBJ1-2; unclear D gene. Germline-derived CDR1 and CDR2 are MNHNS and SASEGT. V lost 6 bases to trimming and J lost 2 bases, with 19 bases between them. The CDR3 consists of 16 residues. CDR3 amino acids: CASRPTREGLNYGYTF. The CDR3 bases are TGTGCCAGCAGGCCTACCCGGGAGGGATTGAACTATGGCTACACCTTC.